This T cell receptor beta chain came from a study of blood T cell repertoires in COVID-19 (TCRdb year 2020). With respect to the entire study: The collaborator samples originated in the United States, Italy and Spain and spanned the acute and convalescent phases of COVID-19. The prospective study material was composed of cDNA or gDNA derived from T cells, B-cell-depleted T cells, or PBMCs. The dataset comprised deeply sampled blood TCRbeta repertoires from subjects exposed to, actively infected with, or recovered from COVID-19. A freely available public database, intended as a resource for researchers studying the immune response to SARS-CoV-2, is where the repertoires were released. Samples were obtained from the ongoing ImmuneRACE study (first 160 participants) and from roughly 1,300 subjects provided by 6 global collaborators. Sample metadata almost always included a de-identified subject ID, COVID-19 status, age in years and sex. HLA class I and class II types, where available, came from metadata supplied by the sample provider rather than from assay-based typing.

What the work shows at the level of the full study, not this receptor alone: How much clinical and demographic metadata was included differed by source and by participant, and the metadata was provided uncurated.

The immunoSEQ Assay, a bias-controlled multiplex PCR, was used to amplify TCRbeta CDR3 regions from genomic DNA. As for the authors' bioinformatics: The number of nucleated cells in each sample was estimated by amplification of reference gene primers within the assay. To quantify the absolute abundance of each unique TCRbeta CDR3 rearrangement, sequence reads were collapsed and filtered. For each sample, productive Simpson clonality was calculated as the square root of Simpson's diversity index over productive rearrangements. TCRdb took this table from immuneACCESS and kept in-frame rearrangements with V and J called. Such tables lack part of the clones; where checked against another copy, unresolved V genes explain under half of the gap, and the rest is unexplained. V and J calls and clone size are as listed in that table; D and trimming were resolved from the DNA. The sample records a few hundred thousand clones, roughly 90% of which are singletons. 4% of the sample is in the top ten clones.

Sequences LGHDT (CDR1) and YNNKEL (CDR2) are obtained from the germline V gene (reference sequence). Trimming at the junction amounts to 4 bases on V and 2 bases on J, and the germline ends lie 2 bases apart. Measured from the cysteine to the phenylalanine, the CDR3 is 11 residues long. The kept DNA is CDR3 alone, 33 bases in frame from the first base. Each collaborating institution followed its own protocols to collect whole blood in K2EDTA tubes. For TCRbeta analysis, collaborators shipped samples in one of three forms: frozen whole blood, isolated PBMCs, or DNA extracted from either of those sample types. In regard to this clone: Its target antigen remains unknown. No much larger clonotype is one base removed from it; base qualities were not supplied. Different DNA sequences within this sample yield the same CDR3.

This TCR was sampled from a woman aged 50 to 60 with active or convalescent COVID-19. Sequencing was performed on peripheral blood. This chain is built from TRBV3-1 (or the pseudogene TRBV3-2) and TRBJ2-5; no D gene is confidently identified. CDR3 protein: CASSLQETQYF. The DNA is as follows: TGTGCCAGCAGCCTACAAGAGACCCAGTACTTC.